What follows describes a single T cell receptor beta chain. This record belongs to a study of cytomegalovirus exposure and HLA in healthy donors. PCR employed 60 Vbeta and 13 Jbeta primers. Only in-frame clones appear in the TCRdb table, and some are missing; sequencing was by immunoSEQ multiplex PCR. The table shows tens of thousands of clones, with roughly 80% occurring only once. V lost 0 bases and J 2 bases, leaving 7 bases between the germline ends. This CDR3 has 14 residues. Germline CDR1 and CDR2: SGDLS and YYNGEE. The origin of this receptor is a man aged 45-65 years in good health and CMV-seronegative. The chain is built from TRBV9 and TRBJ2-3, with no clear D. The sequenced sample consisted of PBMCs. CDR3 in amino acids: CASSVETFTDTQYF. The CDR3 DNA is TGTGCCAGCAGCGTAGAAACTTTCACAGATACGCAGTATTTT.